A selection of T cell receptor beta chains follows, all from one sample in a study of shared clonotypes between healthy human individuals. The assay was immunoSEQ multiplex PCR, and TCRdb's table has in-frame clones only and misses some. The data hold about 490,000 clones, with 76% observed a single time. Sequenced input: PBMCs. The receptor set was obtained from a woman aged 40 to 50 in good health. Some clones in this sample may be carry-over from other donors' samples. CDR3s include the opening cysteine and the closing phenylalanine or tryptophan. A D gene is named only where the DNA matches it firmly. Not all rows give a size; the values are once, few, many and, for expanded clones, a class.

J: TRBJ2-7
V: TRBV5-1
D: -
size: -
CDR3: CASSLASDEQYF
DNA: TGCGCCAGCAGCTTGGCTAGCGACGAGCAGTACTTC

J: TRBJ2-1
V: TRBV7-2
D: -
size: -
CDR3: CASSPSGPQYNEQFF
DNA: TGTGCCAGCAGCCCCAGCGGCCCCCAATACAATGAGCAGTTCTTC

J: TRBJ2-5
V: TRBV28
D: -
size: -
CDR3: CATSKGETQYF
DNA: TGTGCCACCAGTAAGGGGGAGACCCAGTACTTC

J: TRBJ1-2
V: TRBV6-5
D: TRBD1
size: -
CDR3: CARGQRPQGPHGYTF
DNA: TGTGCCAGGGGACAGCGACCCCAGGGGCCTCATGGCTACACCTTC

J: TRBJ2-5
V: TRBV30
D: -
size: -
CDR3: CAWSVGSQETQYF
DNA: TGTGCCTGGAGTGTCGGGTCCCAAGAGACCCAGTACTTC

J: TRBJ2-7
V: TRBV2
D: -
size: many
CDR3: CASSRGPAGYEQYF
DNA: TGTGCCAGCAGTAGGGGCCCGGCGGGCTACGAGCAGTACTTC

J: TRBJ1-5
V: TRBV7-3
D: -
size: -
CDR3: CASSSEAGQPQHF
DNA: TGTGCCAGCAGCTCCGAGGCGGGTCAGCCCCAGCATTTT

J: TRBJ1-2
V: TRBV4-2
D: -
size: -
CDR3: CASSQDWGAYGYTF
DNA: TGTGCCAGCAGCCAAGATTGGGGGGCTTATGGCTACACCTTC

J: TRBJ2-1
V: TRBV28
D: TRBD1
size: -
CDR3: CASSFHGQANEQFF
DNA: TGTGCCAGCAGTTTTCACGGACAGGCGAATGAGCAGTTCTTC

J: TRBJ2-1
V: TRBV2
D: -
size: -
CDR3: CASSAPRRGERDFYNEQFF
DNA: TGTGCCAGCAGTGCCCCACGACGAGGGGAAAGGGACTTTTACAATGAGCAGTTCTTC

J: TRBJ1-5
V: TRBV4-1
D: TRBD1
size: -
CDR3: CASSRQGVGQPQHF
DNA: TGCGCCAGCAGCCGGCAGGGGGTCGGGCAGCCCCAGCATTTT

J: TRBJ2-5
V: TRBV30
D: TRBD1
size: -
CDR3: CAWMTRTGDETQYF
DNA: TGTGCCTGGATGACTCGGACAGGGGATGAGACCCAGTACTTC

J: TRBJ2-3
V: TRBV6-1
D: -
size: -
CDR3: CASCYGHQQDTQYF
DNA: TGTGCCAGCTGCTACGGCCATCAGCAAGATACGCAGTATTTT

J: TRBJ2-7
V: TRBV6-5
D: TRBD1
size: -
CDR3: CASSYLGQSRYEQYF
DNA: TGTGCCAGCAGTTACCTGGGACAGTCGAGATACGAGCAATACTTC

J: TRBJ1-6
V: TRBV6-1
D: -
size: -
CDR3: CAISESLETLHF
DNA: TGTGCCATCAGTGAGTCCCTCGAGACCCTCCACTTT

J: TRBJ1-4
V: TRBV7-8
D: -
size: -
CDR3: CASSSPGEKLFF
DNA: TGTGCCAGCAGCTCCCCGGGCGAAAAACTGTTTTTT

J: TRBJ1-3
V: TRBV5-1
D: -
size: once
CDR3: CASSLTYFSGNTIYF
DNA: TGCGCCAGCAGCTTGACCTACTTCTCTGGAAACACCATATATTTT

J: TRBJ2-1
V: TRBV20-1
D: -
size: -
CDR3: CSASVGNEQFF
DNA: TGCAGTGCTAGCGTCGGCAATGAGCAGTTCTTC

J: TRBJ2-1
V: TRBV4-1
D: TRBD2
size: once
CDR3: CASSHPWASGSSYNEQFF
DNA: TGCGCCAGCAGCCATCCATGGGCTAGCGGGAGCTCCTACAATGAGCAGTTCTTC

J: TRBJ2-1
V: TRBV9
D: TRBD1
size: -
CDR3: CASSPRQGAPLNEQFF
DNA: TGTGCCAGCAGCCCTAGACAGGGGGCGCCCCTCAATGAGCAGTTCTTC

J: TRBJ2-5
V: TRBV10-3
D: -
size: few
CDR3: CAISEVAAQETQYF
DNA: TGTGCCATCAGTGAGGTAGCGGCCCAAGAGACCCAGTACTTC

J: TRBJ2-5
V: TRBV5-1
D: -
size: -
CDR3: CASSLKPRETQYF
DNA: TGCGCCAGCAGCTTGAAACCTCGAGAGACCCAGTACTTC

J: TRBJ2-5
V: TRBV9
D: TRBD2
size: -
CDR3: CASSVGTSGSETQYF
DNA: TGTGCCAGCAGCGTTGGGACTAGCGGGAGTGAGACCCAGTACTTC

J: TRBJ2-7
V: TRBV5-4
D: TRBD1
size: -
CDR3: CASSLDRSYEQYF
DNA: TGTGCCAGCAGTTTGGACAGGTCCTACGAGCAGTACTTC

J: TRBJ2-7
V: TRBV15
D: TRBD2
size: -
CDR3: CATSRESGSVCEQYF
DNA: TGTGCCACCAGCAGAGAAAGCGGGAGCGTTTGCGAGCAGTACTTC

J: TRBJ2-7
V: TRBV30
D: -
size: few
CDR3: CAWSVSSPSGQYF
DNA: TGTGCCTGGAGTGTCTCTTCCCCCTCCGGGCAGTACTTC

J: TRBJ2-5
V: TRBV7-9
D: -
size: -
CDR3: CASSLARGPQYF
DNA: TGTGCCAGCAGCTTAGCGAGAGGTCCCCAGTACTTC

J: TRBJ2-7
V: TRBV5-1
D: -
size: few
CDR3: CASSFGRNSYEQYF
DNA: TGCGCCAGCAGCTTCGGCAGGAACTCCTACGAGCAGTACTTC

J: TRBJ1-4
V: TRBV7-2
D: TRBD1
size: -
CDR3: CASSLAGTESLELFF
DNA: TGTGCCAGCAGCTTAGCTGGGACAGAGAGTTTGGAACTGTTTTTT

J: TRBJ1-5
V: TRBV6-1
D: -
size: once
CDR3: CASSLRPPNQPQHF
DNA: TGTGCCAGCAGCCTGAGGCCCCCCAATCAGCCCCAGCATTTT

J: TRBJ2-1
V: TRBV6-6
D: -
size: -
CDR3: CASIGGSSVYNEQFF
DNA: TGTGCCAGCATTGGGGGGAGTAGCGTCTACAATGAGCAGTTCTTC

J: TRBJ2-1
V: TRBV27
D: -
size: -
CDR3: CASSLPGAAYNEQFF
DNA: TGTGCCAGCAGTTTACCAGGGGCAGCCTACAATGAGCAGTTCTTC

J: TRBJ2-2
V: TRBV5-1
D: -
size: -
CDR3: CASSLDRGFHTGELFF
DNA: TGCGCCAGCAGCTTGGATCGGGGCTTTCACACCGGGGAGCTGTTTTTT

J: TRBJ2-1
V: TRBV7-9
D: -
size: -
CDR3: CASSPFGFLYNEQFF
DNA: TGTGCCAGCAGCCCCTTTGGGTTCCTTTACAATGAGCAGTTCTTC

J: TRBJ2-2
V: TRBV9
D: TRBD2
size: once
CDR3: CASSVVSGGTGELFF
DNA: TGTGCCAGCAGCGTAGTTTCCGGGGGGACCGGGGAGCTGTTTTTT

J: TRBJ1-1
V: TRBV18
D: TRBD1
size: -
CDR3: CASSPPGQGTQAFF
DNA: TGTGCCAGCTCACCGCCGGGACAGGGGACTCAAGCTTTCTTT

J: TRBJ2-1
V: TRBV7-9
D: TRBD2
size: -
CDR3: CASSQREVQREQFF
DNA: TGTGCCAGCAGTCAGCGGGAGGTTCAGAGGGAGCAGTTCTTC

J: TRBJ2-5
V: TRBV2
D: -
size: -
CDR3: CASSKGSRETQYF
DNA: TGTGCCAGCAGTAAGGGTTCGAGGGAGACCCAGTACTTC

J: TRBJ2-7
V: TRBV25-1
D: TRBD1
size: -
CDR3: CASSESDRAYEQYF
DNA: TGTGCCAGCAGTGAATCGGACAGGGCCTACGAGCAGTACTTC

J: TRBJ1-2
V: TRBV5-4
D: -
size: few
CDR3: CASSETENYGYTF
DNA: TGTGCCAGCAGCGAGACAGAGAACTATGGCTACACCTTC

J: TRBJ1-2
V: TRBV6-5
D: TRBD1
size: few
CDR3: CASRKTGDYGYTF
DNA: TGTGCCAGCAGGAAAACAGGGGACTATGGCTACACCTTC

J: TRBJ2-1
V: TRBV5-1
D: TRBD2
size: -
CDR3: CASSLGGGLYEQFF
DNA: TGCGCCAGCAGCCTGGGGGGAGGGCTTTATGAGCAGTTCTTC

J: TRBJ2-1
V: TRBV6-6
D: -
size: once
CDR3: CASSYSGDEQFF
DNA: TGTGCCAGCAGTTACTCCGGGGATGAGCAGTTCTTC

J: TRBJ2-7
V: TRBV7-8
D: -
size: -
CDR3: CASSRRDDGEQYF
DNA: TGTGCCAGCAGCCGCCGCGACGATGGCGAGCAGTACTTC

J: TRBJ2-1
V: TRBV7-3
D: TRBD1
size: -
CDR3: CASSLHQMSTGDNEQFF
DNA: TGTGCCAGCAGCTTACACCAAATGTCGACAGGGGACAATGAGCAGTTCTTC

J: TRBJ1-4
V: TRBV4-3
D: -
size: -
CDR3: CASSLEAGFSEKLFF
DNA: TGCGCCAGCAGTTTGGAAGCGGGGTTTTCGGAAAAACTGTTTTTT

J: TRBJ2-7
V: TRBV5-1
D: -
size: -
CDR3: CASSLTRGRYEQYF
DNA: TGCGCCAGCAGCCTAACCAGAGGACGTTACGAGCAGTACTTC

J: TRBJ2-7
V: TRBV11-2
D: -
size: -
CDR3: CASSLAPTRGYEQYF
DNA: TGTGCCAGCAGCTTAGCGCCGACAAGGGGCTACGAGCAGTACTTC

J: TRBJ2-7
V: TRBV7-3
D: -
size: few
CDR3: CASSLTARGEQYF
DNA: TGTGCCAGCAGCTTAACGGCACGGGGCGAGCAGTACTTC

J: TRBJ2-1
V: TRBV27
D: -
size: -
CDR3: CASSFRDTYNEQFF
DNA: TGTGCCAGCAGCTTTAGGGATACCTACAATGAGCAGTTCTTC

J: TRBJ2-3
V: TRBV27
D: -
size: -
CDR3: CASRKLGGSFTDTQYF
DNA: TGTGCCAGCAGAAAGCTAGGGGGGAGCTTTACAGATACGCAGTATTTT

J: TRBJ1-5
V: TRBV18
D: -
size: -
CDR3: CASSRTVNSNQPQHF
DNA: TGTGCCAGCTCACGGACAGTAAATAGCAATCAGCCCCAGCATTTT

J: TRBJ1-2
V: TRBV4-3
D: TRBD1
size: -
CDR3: CATTQGAGYGYTF
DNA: TGCGCCACCACCCAGGGGGCAGGCTATGGCTACACCTTC